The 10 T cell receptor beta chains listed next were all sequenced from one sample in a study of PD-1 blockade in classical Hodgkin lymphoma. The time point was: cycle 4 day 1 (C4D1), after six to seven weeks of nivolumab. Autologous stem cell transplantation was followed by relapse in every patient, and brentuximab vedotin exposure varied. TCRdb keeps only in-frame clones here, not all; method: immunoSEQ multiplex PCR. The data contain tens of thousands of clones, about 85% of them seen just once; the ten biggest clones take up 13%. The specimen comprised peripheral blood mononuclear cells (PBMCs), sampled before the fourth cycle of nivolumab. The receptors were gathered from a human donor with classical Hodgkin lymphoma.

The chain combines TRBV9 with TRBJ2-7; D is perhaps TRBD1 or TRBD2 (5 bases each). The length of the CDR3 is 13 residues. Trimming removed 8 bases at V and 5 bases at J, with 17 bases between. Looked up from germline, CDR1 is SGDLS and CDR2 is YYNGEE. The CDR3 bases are TGTGCCAGTTCGGTTGGGGGTAGCCACGAGCAGTACTTC. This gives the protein CASSVGGSHEQYF. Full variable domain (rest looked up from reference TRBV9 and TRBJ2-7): DSGVTQTPKHLITATGQRVTLRCSPRSGDLSVYWYQQSLDQGLQFLIQYYNGEERAKGNILERFSAQQFPDLHSELNLSSLELGDSALYFCASSVGGSHEQYFGPGTRLTVT.

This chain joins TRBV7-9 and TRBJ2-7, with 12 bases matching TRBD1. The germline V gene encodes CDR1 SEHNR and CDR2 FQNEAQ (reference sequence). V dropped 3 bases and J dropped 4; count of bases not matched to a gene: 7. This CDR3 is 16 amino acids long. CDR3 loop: CASSFTGGQGAYEQYF. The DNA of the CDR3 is TGTGCCAGCAGCTTTACGGGGGGACAGGGGGCTTACGAGCAGTACTTC. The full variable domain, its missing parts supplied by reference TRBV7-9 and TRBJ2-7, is DTGVSQNPRHKITKRGQNVTFRCDPISEHNRLYWYRQTLGQGPEFLTYFQNEAQLEKSRLLSDRFSAERPKGSFSTLEIQRTEQGDSAMYLCASSFTGGQGAYEQYFGPGTRLTVT.

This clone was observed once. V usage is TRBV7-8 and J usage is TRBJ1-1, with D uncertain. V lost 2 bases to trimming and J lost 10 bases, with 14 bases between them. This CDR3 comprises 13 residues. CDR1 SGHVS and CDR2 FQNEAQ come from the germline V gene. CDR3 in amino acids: CASSLSGTGRAFF. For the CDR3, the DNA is TGTGCCAGCAGCTTATCAGGTACGGGTCGAGCTTTCTTT.

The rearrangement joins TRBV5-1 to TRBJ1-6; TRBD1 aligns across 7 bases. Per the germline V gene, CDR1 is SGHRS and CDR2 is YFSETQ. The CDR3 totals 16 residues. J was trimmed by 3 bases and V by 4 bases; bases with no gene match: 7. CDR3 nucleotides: TGCGCCAGCAGCGTTACAGGGGAGATCTATAATTCACCCCTCCACTTT. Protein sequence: CASSVTGEIYNSPLHF.

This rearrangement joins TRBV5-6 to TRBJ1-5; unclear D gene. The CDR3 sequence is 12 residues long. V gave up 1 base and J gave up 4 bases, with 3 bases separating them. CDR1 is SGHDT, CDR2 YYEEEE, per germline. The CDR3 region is CASSLWNQPQHF. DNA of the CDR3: TGTGCCAGCAGCTTGTGGAATCAGCCCCAGCATTTT. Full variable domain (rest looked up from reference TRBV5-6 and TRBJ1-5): DAGVTQSPTHLIKTRGQQVTLRCSPKSGHDTVSWYQQALGQGPQFIFQYYEEEERQRGNFPDRFSGHQFPNYSSELNVNALLLGDSALYLCASSLWNQPQHFGDGTRLSIL.

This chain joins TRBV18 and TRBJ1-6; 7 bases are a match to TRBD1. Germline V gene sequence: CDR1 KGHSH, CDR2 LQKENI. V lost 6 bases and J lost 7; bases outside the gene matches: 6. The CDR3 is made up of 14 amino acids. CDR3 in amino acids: CASSGDRENSPLHF. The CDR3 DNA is TGTGCCAGCTCCGGGGACAGAGAGAATTCACCCCTCCACTTT. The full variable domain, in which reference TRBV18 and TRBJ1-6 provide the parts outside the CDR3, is NAGVMQNPRHLVRRRGQEARLRCSPMKGHSHVYWYRQLPEEGLKFMVYLQKENIIDESGMPKERFSAEFPKEGPSILRIQQVVRGDSAAYFCASSGDRENSPLHFGNGTRLTVT.

The CDR3 spells CASSALKAINEQFF. The CDR3 DNA is TGTGCCAGCAGTGCCCTTAAGGCGATCAATGAGCAGTTCTTC. This chain connects TRBV27 to TRBJ2-1, with D uncertain. Trimming shortened V by 5 bases and J by 6 bases, and 14 bases separated the two germline ends. The CDR3 spans 14 residues. Germline V gene data show CDR1 as MNHEY and CDR2 as SMNVEV (reference sequence).

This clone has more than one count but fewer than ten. This CDR3 reads CASSVGTVDFAEQYF. In DNA, the CDR3 is TGTGCCAGCAGCGTAGGGACAGTGGATTTCGCCGAGCAGTACTTC. The rearrangement joins TRBV11-3 to TRBJ2-7, with 7 bases that match TRBD1. J was trimmed by 6 bases and V by 5 bases; bases with no gene match: 13. CDR3 length: 15 residues. CDR1 and CDR2 (germline): SGHNT, YENEEA.

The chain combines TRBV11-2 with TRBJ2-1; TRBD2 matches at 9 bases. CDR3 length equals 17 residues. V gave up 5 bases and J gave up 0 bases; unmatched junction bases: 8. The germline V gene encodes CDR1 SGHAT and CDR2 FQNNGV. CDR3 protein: CASSDPTSGLSYNEQFF. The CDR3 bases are TGTGCCAGCAGCGATCCTACTAGCGGGCTCTCCTACAATGAGCAGTTCTTC.

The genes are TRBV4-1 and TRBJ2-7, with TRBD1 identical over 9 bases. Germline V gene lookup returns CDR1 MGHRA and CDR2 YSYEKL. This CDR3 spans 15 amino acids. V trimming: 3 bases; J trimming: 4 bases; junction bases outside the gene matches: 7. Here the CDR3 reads CASSHLGQGRYEQYF. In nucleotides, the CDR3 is TGCGCCAGCAGCCATCTCGGACAGGGGAGGTACGAGCAGTACTTC.